One and the same sample provided the 5 T cell receptor beta chains below, sequenced in a study of T cell responses to AZD1222 COVID-19 vaccine. Method: immunoSEQ multiplex PCR; TCRdb's copy keeps in-frame clones and lacks some. Of approximately 110,000 clones listed, about 87% are singletons. The starting material was peripheral blood, obtained on day 0 of AZD1222 vaccination. The receptors shown here come from an adult in good health.

The rearrangement joins TRBV6-6 to TRBJ2-7, with TRBD2 matching 7 bases. The V and J ends lost 3 bases and 7 bases, in that order; junction bases with no gene match: 12. CDR1 is MNHNY, CDR2 SVGAGI, per germline (reference sequence). The CDR3 has 15 residues. Here the CDR3 DNA reads TGTGCCAGCAGTTATGAGGCGGGGGAGTCCTGGGAGCAGTACTTC. It is translated as CASSYEAGESWEQYF.

This chain connects TRBV5-6 to TRBJ1-2, with 9 bases fitting TRBD1. Per the germline V gene, CDR1 is SGHDT and CDR2 is YYEEEE. With 0 bases clipped from V and 6 bases from J, the junction kept 6 bases outside the gene matches. The CDR3 consists of 15 residues. CDR3 sequence: CASSLVGQGSNGYTF. The DNA for the CDR3 is TGTGCCAGCAGCTTGGTGGGACAGGGCTCGAATGGCTACACCTTC.

A remark on this clone: Compared with germline, one end of the junction differs, possibly owing to a read error. The chain links TRBV20-1 to TRBJ1-1, with D perhaps TRBD1 (5 bases). Germline V gene lookup returns CDR1 DFQATT and CDR2 SNEGSKA (reference sequence). This CDR3 spans 13 amino acids. CDR3 DNA: TGCAGTGCTAGTAAACAGGAGAACACTGAAGCTTTATTT. Translation gives CSASKQENTEALF.

The DNA for the CDR3 is TGTGCCAGCAGCTTAGCTGGAGGGTTCTCCTACAATGAGCAGTTCTTC. Amino acid sequence: CASSLAGGFSYNEQFF. The chain employs TRBV11-2 and TRBJ2-1; TRBD2 might be the D (6 bases). This CDR3 spans 16 amino acids. The ends were cut back, 1 base at V and 0 bases at J, with 10 bases in the middle. Germline V gene lookup returns CDR1 SGHAT and CDR2 FQNNGV.

The gene calls are TRBV2 and TRBJ1-2, with D unresolved. V lost 2 bases and J 8 bases, leaving 12 bases between the germline ends. Germline V gene lookup returns CDR1 SNHLY and CDR2 FYNNEI. This CDR3 comprises 13 residues. The CDR3 here is CASSELGRGGYTF. CDR3 bases: TGTGCCAGCAGTGAATTAGGGAGAGGCGGCTACACCTTC.